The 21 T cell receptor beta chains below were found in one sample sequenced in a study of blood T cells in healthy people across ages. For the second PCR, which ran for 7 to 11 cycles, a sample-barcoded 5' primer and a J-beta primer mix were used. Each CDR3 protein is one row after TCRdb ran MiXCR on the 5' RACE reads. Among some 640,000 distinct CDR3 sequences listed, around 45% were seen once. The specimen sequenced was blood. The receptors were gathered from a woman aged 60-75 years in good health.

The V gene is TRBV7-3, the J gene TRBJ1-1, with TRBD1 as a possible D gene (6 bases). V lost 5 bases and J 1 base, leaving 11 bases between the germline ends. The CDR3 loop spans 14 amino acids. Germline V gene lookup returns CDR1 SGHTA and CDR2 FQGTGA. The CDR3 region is CASSPQGRNTEAFF. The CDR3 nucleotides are TGTGCCAGCAGCCCGCAGGGGAGGAACACTGAAGCTTTCTTT.

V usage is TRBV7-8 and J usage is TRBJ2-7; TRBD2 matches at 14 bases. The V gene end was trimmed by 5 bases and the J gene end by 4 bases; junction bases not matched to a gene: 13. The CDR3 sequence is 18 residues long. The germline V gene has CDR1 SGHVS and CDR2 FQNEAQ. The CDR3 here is CASSPRTSGRSQGYEQYF. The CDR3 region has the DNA TGTGCCAGCAGCCCCCGGACTAGCGGGAGGTCGCAAGGGTACGAGCAGTACTTC.

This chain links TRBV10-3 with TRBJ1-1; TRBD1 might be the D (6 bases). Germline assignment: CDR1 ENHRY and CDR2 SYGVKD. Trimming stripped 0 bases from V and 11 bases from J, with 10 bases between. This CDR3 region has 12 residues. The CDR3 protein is CAISESDRGAFF. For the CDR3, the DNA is TGTGCCATCAGTGAGTCGGACAGAGGGGCTTTCTTT.

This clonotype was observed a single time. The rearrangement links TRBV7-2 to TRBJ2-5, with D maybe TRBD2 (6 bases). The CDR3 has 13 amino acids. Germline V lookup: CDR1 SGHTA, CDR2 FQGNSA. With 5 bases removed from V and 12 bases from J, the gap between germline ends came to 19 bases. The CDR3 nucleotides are TGTGCCAGCAGCATCTTTGGTAGCGGTCGGGAGTACTTC. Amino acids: CASSIFGSGREYF.

The CDR3 protein is CASSPSWGTVAYEQYF. As DNA, the CDR3 is TGTGCCAGCAGCCCGTCCTGGGGGACAGTCGCCTACGAGCAGTACTTC. J is TRBJ2-7 and V is TRBV14; 7 positions agree with TRBD1. After removal of 4 bases from V and 2 bases from J, the junction contained 11 bases not matched to a gene. This CDR3 spans 16 amino acids. Germline V gene sequence: CDR1 SGHDN, CDR2 FVKESK.

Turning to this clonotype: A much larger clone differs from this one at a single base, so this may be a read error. The CDR3 DNA follows: TGTGCCAGCAGCTTAGCGGGAGTTTACAATGAGCAGTACTTC. Protein: CASSLAGVYNEQYF. The genes are TRBV7-9 and TRBJ2-5; weak D call: TRBD2 (5 bases). Trimming shortened V by 0 bases and J by 11 bases, and 16 bases separated the two germline ends. CDR3 length equals 14 residues. CDR1 is SEHNR, CDR2 FQNEAQ, per germline (reference sequence).

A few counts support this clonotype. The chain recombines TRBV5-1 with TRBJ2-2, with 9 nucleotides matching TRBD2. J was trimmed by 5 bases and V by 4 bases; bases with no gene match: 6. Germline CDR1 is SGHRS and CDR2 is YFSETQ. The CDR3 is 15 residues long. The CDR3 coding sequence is TGCGCCAGCAGCGGACTAGCGTTAAGAACCGGGGAGCTGTTTTTT. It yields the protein CASSGLALRTGELFF.

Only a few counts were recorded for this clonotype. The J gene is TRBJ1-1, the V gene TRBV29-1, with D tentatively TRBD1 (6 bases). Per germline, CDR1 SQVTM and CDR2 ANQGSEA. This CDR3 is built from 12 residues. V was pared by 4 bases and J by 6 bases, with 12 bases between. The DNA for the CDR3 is TGCAGCGTTGTCCCGACAGGAGCTGAAGCTTTCTTT. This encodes CSVVPTGAEAFF.

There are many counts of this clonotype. The CDR3 loop reads CASSSNYNEQFF. CDR3 DNA: TGTGCCAGCAGCTCCAACTACAATGAGCAGTTCTTC. The rearrangement joins TRBV7-6 to TRBJ2-1; no reliable D call. The V gene lost 4 bases and the J gene lost 3 bases, with 4 bases spanning the gap. CDR3 length: 12 residues. Germline lookup yields CDR1 SGHVS and CDR2 FNYEAQ.

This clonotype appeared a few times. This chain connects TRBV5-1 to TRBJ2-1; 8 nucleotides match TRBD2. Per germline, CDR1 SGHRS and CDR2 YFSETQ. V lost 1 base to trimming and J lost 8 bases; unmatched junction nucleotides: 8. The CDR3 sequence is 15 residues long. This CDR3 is CASSLSGRGGDEQFF. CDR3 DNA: TGCGCCAGCAGCTTGAGCGGGAGAGGTGGGGATGAGCAGTTCTTC.

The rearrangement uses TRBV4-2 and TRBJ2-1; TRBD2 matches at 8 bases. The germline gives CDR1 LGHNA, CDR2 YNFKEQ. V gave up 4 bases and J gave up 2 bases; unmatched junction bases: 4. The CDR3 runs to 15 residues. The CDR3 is CASSLAGFPYNEQFF. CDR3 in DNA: TGTGCCAGCAGCCTAGCGGGATTTCCCTACAATGAGCAGTTCTTC.

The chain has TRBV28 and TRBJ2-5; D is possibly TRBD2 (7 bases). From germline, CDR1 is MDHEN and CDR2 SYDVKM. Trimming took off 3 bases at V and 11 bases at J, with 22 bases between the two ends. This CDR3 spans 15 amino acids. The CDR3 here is CASSFGGLSYNEQYF. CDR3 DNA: TGTGCCAGCAGTTTCGGGGGGCTCTCCTACAATGAGCAGTACTTC.

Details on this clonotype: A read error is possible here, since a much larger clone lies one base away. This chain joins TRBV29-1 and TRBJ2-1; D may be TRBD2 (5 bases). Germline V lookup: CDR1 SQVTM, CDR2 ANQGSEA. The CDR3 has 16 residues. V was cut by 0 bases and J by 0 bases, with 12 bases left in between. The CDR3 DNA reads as TGCAGCGTTGAAGATATAGGGAGCCCCTCCTACAATGAGCAGTTCTTC. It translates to CSVEDIGSPSYNEQFF.

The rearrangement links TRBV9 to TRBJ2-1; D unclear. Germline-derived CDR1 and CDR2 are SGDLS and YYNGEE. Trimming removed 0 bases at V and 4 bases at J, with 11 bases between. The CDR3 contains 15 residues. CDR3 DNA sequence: TGTGCCAGCAGCGTAGACCAACCGAGTTACAATGAGCAGTTCTTC. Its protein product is CASSVDQPSYNEQFF.

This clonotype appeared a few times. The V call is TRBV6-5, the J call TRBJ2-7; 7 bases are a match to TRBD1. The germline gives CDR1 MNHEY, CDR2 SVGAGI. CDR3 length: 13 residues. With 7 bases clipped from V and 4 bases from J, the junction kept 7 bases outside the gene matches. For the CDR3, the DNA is TGTGCCAGCACCAGACAACAGGGGTACGAGCAGTACTTC. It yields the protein CASTRQQGYEQYF.

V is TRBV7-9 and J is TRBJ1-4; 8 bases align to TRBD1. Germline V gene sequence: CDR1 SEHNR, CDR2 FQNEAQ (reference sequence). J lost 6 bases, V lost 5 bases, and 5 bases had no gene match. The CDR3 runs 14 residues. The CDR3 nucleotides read TGTGCCAGCAGCCGGACAGGGAAGGATGAAAAACTGTTTTTT. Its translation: CASSRTGKDEKLFF.

Here the CDR3 reads CASSSSSARGNEQYF. Here the CDR3 DNA reads TGTGCCAGCAGCTCCTCTAGTGCTAGGGGAAACGAGCAGTACTTC. J is TRBJ2-4 and V is TRBV3-1; TRBD1 is a possible D gene (5 bases). The last part of the DNA fits TRBJ2-7 better; the J call may be wrong. Germline V gene lookup returns CDR1 LGHDT and CDR2 YNNKEL (reference sequence). The CDR3 is 15 amino acids.

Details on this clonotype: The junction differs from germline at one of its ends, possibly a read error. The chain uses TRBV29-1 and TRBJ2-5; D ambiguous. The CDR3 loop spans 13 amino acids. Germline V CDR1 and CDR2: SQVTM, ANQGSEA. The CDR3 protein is CGVELRNKETQYF. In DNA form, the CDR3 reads TGCGGCGTTGAACTCAGAAATAAAGAGACCCAGTACTTC.

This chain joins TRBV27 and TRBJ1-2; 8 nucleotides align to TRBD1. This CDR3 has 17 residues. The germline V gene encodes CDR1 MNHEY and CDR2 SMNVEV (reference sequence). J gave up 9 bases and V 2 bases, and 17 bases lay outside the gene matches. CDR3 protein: CASSLRGGAGGVYSYTF. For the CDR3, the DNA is TGTGCCAGCAGTTTACGAGGTGGGGCAGGGGGCGTTTATAGCTACACCTTC.

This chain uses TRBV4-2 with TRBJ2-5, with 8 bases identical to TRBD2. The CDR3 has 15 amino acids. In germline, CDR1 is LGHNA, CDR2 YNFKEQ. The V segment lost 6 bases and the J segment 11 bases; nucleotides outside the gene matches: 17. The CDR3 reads CASRLHPGLEAEQYF. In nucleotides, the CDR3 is TGTGCCAGCAGACTTCACCCGGGACTAGAGGCGGAGCAGTACTTC.

CDR3 sequence (DNA): TGCAGCGCCCGGAATGAAAAACTGTTTTTT. Its protein is CSARNEKLFF. The chain combines TRBV29-1 with TRBJ1-4; D gene unclear. The CDR3 length is 10 residues. Per germline, CDR1 SQVTM and CDR2 ANQGSEA. Deletions cut 7 bases from V and 5 bases from J, with 5 bases between. The variable domain in full, completed from reference TRBV29-1 and TRBJ1-4, reads SAVISQKPSRDICQRGTSLTIQCQVDSQVTMMFWYRQQPGQSLTLIATANQGSEATYESGFVIDKFPISRPNLTFSTLTVSNMSPEDSSIYLCSARNEKLFFGSGTQLSVL.